This T cell receptor beta chain was observed in a study of blood T cell repertoires in COVID-19. The overall study: The cDNA or gDNA used as material had been derived from T cells, B-cell-depleted T cells, or PBMCs.

This CDR3 is 14 amino acids long. Germline V gene lookup returns CDR1 LNHDA and CDR2 SQIVND (reference sequence). V was clipped by 3 bases and J by 3 bases, with 11 bases between them. TCRdb keeps only in-frame clones here, not all; method: immunoSEQ multiplex PCR. The sample records about 240,000 clones, 75% to 85% being singletons. The source of this sequence is a woman aged 60-75 years with active or convalescent COVID-19. The genes are TRBV19 and TRBJ1-1; unclear D gene. Input material: peripheral blood. For the CDR3, the DNA is TGTGCCAGTAGTATGGAGGGCAGATACACTGAAGCTTTCTTT. The encoded protein is CASSMEGRYTEAFF.